This T cell receptor (beta chain) appears in the sequencing data of a study of blood T cells in healthy people across ages. Every participating donor contributed approximately 10 milliliters of peripheral blood through a draw. Germline CDR1 reads SGHDN; CDR2 reads FVKESK. V shed 10 bases, J shed 4 bases, and the junction held 12 bases outside the gene matches. The length of the CDR3 is 15 residues. It was with a sample-barcoded 5' primer and a J-beta primer mix that a second PCR of roughly 7 to 12 cycles was run. Each CDR3 protein is one row after TCRdb ran MiXCR on the 5' RACE reads. The table includes fewer than 1.5 million distinct CDR3 sequences, roughly 45% detected once.

The chain recombines TRBV14 with TRBJ2-1; 8 bases fit TRBD1. The receptor was derived from a woman in her late teens or twenties in good health. The sequencing input was blood. The CDR3 region is CATPERTGSYNEQFF. The CDR3 DNA is TGTGCCACCCCTGAAAGGACAGGGAGTTACAATGAGCAGTTCTTC.